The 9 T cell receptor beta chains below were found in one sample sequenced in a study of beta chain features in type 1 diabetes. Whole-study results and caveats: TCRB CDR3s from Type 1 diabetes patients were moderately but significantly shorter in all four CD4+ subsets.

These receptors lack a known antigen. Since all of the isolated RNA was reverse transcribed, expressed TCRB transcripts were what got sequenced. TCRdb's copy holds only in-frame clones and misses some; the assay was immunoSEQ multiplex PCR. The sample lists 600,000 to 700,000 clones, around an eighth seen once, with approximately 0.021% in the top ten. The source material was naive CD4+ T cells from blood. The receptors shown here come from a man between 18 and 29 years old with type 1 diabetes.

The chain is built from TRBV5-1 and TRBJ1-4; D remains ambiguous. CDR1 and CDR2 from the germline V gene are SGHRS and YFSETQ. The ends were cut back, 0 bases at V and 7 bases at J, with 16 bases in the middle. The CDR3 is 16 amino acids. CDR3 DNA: TGCGCCAGCAGCTTGGCCAAGGTCGTGGTTCCTGAAAAACTGTTTTTT. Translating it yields CASSLAKVVVPEKLFF.

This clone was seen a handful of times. CDR3 sequence reads: CASIIGYNEQFF. The DNA for the CDR3 is TGTGCCAGCATAATCGGTTACAATGAGCAGTTCTTC. V gene TRBV2 combines with J gene TRBJ2-1; D call uncertain. The germline CDR1 and CDR2 sequences are SNHLY and FYNNEI. V dropped 7 bases and J dropped 4 bases, with 8 bases sitting between them. This CDR3 is 12 amino acids long.

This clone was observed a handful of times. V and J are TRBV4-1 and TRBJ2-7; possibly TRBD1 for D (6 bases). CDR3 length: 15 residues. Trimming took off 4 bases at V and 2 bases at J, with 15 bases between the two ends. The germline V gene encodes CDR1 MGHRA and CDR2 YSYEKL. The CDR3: CASSRPGHWTYEQYF. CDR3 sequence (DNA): TGCGCCAGCAGCCGCCCGGGACACTGGACCTACGAGCAGTACTTC.

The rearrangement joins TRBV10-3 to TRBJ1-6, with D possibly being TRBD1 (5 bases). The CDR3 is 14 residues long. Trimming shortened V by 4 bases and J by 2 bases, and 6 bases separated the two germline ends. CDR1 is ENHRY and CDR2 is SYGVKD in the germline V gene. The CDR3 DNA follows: TGTGCCATCAGTGGGGGACCCTATAATTCACCCCTCCACTTT. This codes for CAISGGPYNSPLHF.

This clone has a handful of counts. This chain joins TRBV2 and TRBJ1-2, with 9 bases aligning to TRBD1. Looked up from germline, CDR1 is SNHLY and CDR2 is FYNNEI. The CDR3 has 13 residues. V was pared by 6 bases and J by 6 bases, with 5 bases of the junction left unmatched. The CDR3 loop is CASRGTGGDGYTF. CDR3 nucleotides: TGTGCCAGCAGAGGAACAGGGGGCGATGGCTACACCTTC.

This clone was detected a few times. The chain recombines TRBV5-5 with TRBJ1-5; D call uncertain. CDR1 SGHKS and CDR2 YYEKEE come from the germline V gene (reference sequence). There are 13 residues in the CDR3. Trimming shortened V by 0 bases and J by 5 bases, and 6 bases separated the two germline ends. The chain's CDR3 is CASSLGRDQPQHF. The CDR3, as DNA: TGTGCCAGCAGCTTGGGCAGAGATCAGCCCCAGCATTTT.

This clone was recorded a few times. The CDR3, as DNA: TGTGCCAGCAGTTCACAGGAGACCACTGAAGCTTTCTTT. Encoded protein: CASSSQETTEAFF. This chain links TRBV6-6 with TRBJ1-1; tentative D call: TRBD1 (5 bases). The CDR3 covers 13 residues. V was clipped by 4 bases and J by 4 bases, with 10 bases between them. The V gene's germline CDR1 is MNHNY and CDR2 SVGAGI (reference sequence).

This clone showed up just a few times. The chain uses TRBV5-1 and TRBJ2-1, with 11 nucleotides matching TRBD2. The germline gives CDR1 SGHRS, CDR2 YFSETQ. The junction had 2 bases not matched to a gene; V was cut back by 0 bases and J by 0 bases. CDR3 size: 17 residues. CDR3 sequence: CASSLELAGGSYNEQFF. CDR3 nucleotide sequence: TGCGCCAGCAGCTTGGAGCTAGCGGGGGGCTCCTACAATGAGCAGTTCTTC.

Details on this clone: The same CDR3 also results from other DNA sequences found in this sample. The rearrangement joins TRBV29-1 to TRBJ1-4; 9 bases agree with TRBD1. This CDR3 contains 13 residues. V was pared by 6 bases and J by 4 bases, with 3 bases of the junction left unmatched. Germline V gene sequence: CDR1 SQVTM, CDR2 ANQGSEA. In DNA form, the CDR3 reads TGCAGCGTGCTGGGACAGGGTAATGAAAAACTGTTTTTT. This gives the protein CSVLGQGNEKLFF.